These 8 T cell receptor beta chains came from one sample sequenced in a study of blood T cell repertoires in COVID-19 (dated by TCRdb to the early 2020s). Libraries came from the immunoSEQ multiplex PCR assay. TCRdb stores this immuneACCESS table with in-frame sequences only. Part of the clones is absent; in the studies checked, under half of the shortfall reflects unresolved V genes, and no reason is known for the rest. This sample gives about 97,000 clones in total; roughly nine tenths of them show up just once. The ten largest clones add up to under 6.5% of the sample. Sequencing was carried out using peripheral blood. Receptors originate from a woman between 50 and 59 years old with COVID-19, enrolled during active disease.

A remark on this clone: Other nucleotide sequences from this sample produce the same CDR3. The chain has TRBV7-9 and TRBJ2-7; TRBD1 matches at 9 bases. Trimming cost V 5 bases and J 0 bases; bases outside gene matches: 8. This CDR3 is 16 amino acids long. Looked up from germline, CDR1 is SEHNR and CDR2 is FQNEAQ (reference sequence). The DNA of the CDR3 is TGTGCCAGCAGCCCTCGGACAGGGGCGAGCTCCTACGAGCAGTACTTC. It yields the protein CASSPRTGASSYEQYF.

V usage is TRBV7-9 and J usage is TRBJ2-5; no firm D call. The CDR3 totals 14 residues. Trimming cost V 3 bases and J 4 bases, with 12 bases left between them. The germline V gene has CDR1 SEHNR and CDR2 FQNEAQ (reference sequence). The DNA for the CDR3 is TGTGCCAGCAGCTTTATCGCGCCCCCAGAGACCCAGTACTTC. Translating it yields CASSFIAPPETQYF.

The V and J genes are TRBV7-6 and TRBJ1-1, with TRBD1 matching 10 bases. The CDR3 runs to 19 residues. Trimming removed 1 base from V and 4 bases from J; junction bases left unmatched: 15. Germline-derived CDR1 and CDR2 are SGHVS and FNYEAQ. The CDR3, as DNA: TGTGCCAGCAGCTTAGTGAATACAGGGACAGGGGAGGGTGGCACTGAAGCTTTCTTT. Its protein is CASSLVNTGTGEGGTEAFF.

This clone occurred a few times. The chain employs TRBV19 and TRBJ1-1; D unclear. The CDR3 loop spans 13 amino acids. CDR1 and CDR2 from the germline V gene are LNHDA and SQIVND (reference sequence). V lost 4 bases, J lost 3 bases, and 9 bases lay in between. The CDR3 region has the DNA TGTGCCAGTAGTAAAACGCGGGACACTGAAGCTTTCTTT. This translates into CASSKTRDTEAFF.

Only one count was recorded for this clone. J is TRBJ2-1 and V is TRBV7-2; weak D call: TRBD2 (6 bases). Germline CDR1 and CDR2: SGHTA and FQGNSA. The V end lost 3 bases, the J end lost 8 bases, and 11 bases lay between the germline ends. The length of the CDR3 is 13 residues. CDR3 DNA sequence: TGTGCCAGCAGCTTTAGCGGTCCGGATGAGCAGTTCTTC. This translates into CASSFSGPDEQFF.

The chain combines TRBV5-5 with TRBJ2-5, with 11 bases fitting TRBD2. The CDR3 runs to 16 residues. CDR1 SGHKS and CDR2 YYEKEE come from the germline V gene (reference sequence). Trimming cost V 5 bases and J 1 base; bases outside gene matches: 7. CDR3 nucleotide sequence: TGTGCCAGCAGTCAAACTAGCGGGGGTCCCCAAGAGACCCAGTACTTC. It yields the protein CASSQTSGGPQETQYF.

J is TRBJ1-6 and V is TRBV30; perhaps TRBD1 as D (6 bases). Per the germline V gene, CDR1 is GTSNPN and CDR2 is SVGIG (reference sequence). The CDR3 spans 14 residues. V shed 4 bases and J shed 9 bases, with 16 bases lying between them. CDR3: CAWTKQGSGSPLHF. In DNA, the CDR3 is TGTGCCTGGACAAAACAGGGATCTGGTTCACCCCTCCACTTT. Complete variable domain (other parts from reference TRBV30 and TRBJ1-6): SQTIHQWPATLVQPVGSPLSLECTVEGTSNPNLYWYRQAAGRGLQLLFYSVGIGQISSEVPQNLSASRPQDRQFILSSKKLLLSDSGFYLCAWTKQGSGSPLHFGNGTRLTVT.

This clone has just one count. In the same sample, other DNA sequences code for this CDR3. This rearrangement joins TRBV15 to TRBJ2-5; 11 bases are a match to TRBD2. V shed 5 bases and J 5 bases; nucleotides not matched to a gene: 7. CDR1 and CDR2 (germline): LNHNV, YYDKDF (reference sequence). The CDR3 extends over 15 amino acids. The CDR3 coding sequence is TGTGCCACCAGCGGCCGACTAGCGGGACTGGAGACCCAGTACTTC. Amino acid sequence: CATSGRLAGLETQYF.